This T cell receptor (beta chain) was sequenced during a study of T cell repertoires in cytomegalovirus infection. About the research overall: CMV infection plus the matching HLA type was flagged by public TCR beta signatures. The study, taken as a whole, reports: What dominated the ex vivo response were HLA-C-restricted CMV-specific TCR beta clonotypes. Cumulative frequency (of public TCR beta family members) identified carriers of CMV plus the relevant HLA.

A single record per CDR3 protein comes from TCRdb applying MiXCR to the reads. The data show hundreds of thousands of distinct CDR3 sequences, around 9.1% seen once. This clonotype was picked up a small number of times. Its matching antigen is unknown. This CDR3 contains 14 residues. V was pared by 1 base and J by 7 bases, with 16 bases between. Germline V gives CDR1 SQVTM, CDR2 ANQGSEA. V and J are TRBV29-1 and TRBJ2-5; no definite D call. Sequenced input: PBMCs. The receptor comes from a human donor in good health (CMV status not recorded). Some clones in this sample may be carry-over from other donors' samples. The CDR3 coding sequence is TGCAGCGTTGAAGCGGTGGGCGGCCTTGGGACCCAGTACTTC. Its translation is CSVEAVGGLGTQYF.